This T cell receptor (beta chain) appears in the sequencing data of a study of blood T cell repertoires in COVID-19. In the study overall: The samples span acute and convalescent COVID-19 from the United States, Italy and Spain. T cells, B-cell-depleted T cells, or PBMCs supplied cDNA or gDNA.

Measured with immunoSEQ multiplex PCR; TCRdb has only the in-frame clones, and not every one. The profile covers over 150,000 clones, with roughly 84% appearing a single time and around 8.4% taken by the ten largest. V was pared by 5 bases and J by 4 bases, with 9 bases between. From germline, CDR1 is SNHLY and CDR2 FYNNEI. The CDR3 covers 12 residues. This TCR came from a woman older than 75 with active or convalescent COVID-19. Source material: peripheral blood. V usage is TRBV2 and J usage is TRBJ2-7; D possibly corresponds to TRBD1 (5 bases). The CDR3 sequence is CASSPDRYEQYF. As DNA, the CDR3 is TGTGCCAGCAGTCCAGACAGATACGAGCAGTACTTC.